The 16 T cell receptor beta chains below come from one sample, sequenced in a study of blood T cell repertoires in COVID-19. Only in-frame clones appear in the TCRdb table, and some are missing; sequencing was by immunoSEQ multiplex PCR. The sample lists under 50,000 clones; 70% to 90% were seen once. Source material: peripheral blood. The receptors originated from a man in his sixties with COVID-19, enrolled during active disease.

The chain links TRBV28 to TRBJ1-1, with D hard to call. Trimming removed 9 bases from V and 10 bases from J, with 15 bases in between. This CDR3 contains 11 residues. CDR1 MDHEN and CDR2 SYDVKM come from the germline V gene. CDR3 protein: CASSSGRIAFF. The CDR3 region has the DNA TGTGCCAGTTCTTCCGGGAGGATAGCTTTCTTT.

This chain connects TRBV28 to TRBJ2-1; 11 bases line up with TRBD2. With V trimmed by 7 bases and J by 1 base, 12 bases remained unmatched. CDR3 length: 18 amino acids. Per germline, CDR1 MDHEN and CDR2 SYDVKM. The CDR3 coding sequence is TGTGCCAGCACACCGGCCGTAGCGGGAGGGCCGTCCTACAATGAGCAGTTCTTC. It translates to CASTPAVAGGPSYNEQFF.

In its sample, this clone was seen once. The V and J genes are TRBV28 and TRBJ2-3; maybe TRBD1 (6 bases). Trimming removed 7 bases at V and 6 bases at J, with 20 bases between. Germline lookup yields CDR1 MDHEN and CDR2 SYDVKM. The CDR3 contains 15 residues. CDR3 bases: TGTGCCAGCACCCCCACCCGGACAGTCCTGGATACGCAGTATTTT. This encodes CASTPTRTVLDTQYF.

The rearrangement links TRBV10-1 to TRBJ2-1; D perhaps matches TRBD2 (5 bases). V was shortened by 6 bases and J by 6 bases, with 18 bases between the two germline ends. The CDR3 is 15 amino acids. The V gene's germline CDR1 is WNHNN and CDR2 SYGVQD (reference sequence). In DNA form, the CDR3 reads TGCGCCAGCAGCCCCCGGGGTGGCGGGCGCAATGAGCAGTTCTTC. It specifies CASSPRGGGRNEQFF.

The V call is TRBV19, the J call TRBJ1-2, with TRBD1 matching 7 bases. The CDR3 extends over 14 amino acids. The J segment lost 3 bases and the V segment lost 7 bases, leaving 8 bases of the junction unmatched. Germline V gives CDR1 LNHDA, CDR2 SQIVND (reference sequence). DNA of the CDR3: TGTGCCAGTACAATCGAGGGACAGTACTATGGCTACACCTTC. Its protein product is CASTIEGQYYGYTF.

The chain is built from TRBV9 and TRBJ2-1; 10 nucleotides line up with TRBD2. V gave up 0 bases and J gave up 11 bases; unmatched junction bases: 11. The germline V gene has CDR1 SGDLS and CDR2 YYNGEE. The CDR3 has 16 residues. The CDR3 DNA sequence: TGTGCCAGCAGCGTAGGATCGGCTAGCGGGAGAAATCAGCAGTTCTTC. This codes for CASSVGSASGRNQQFF.

On this clone: The CDR3 carries no conserved terminal phenylalanine or tryptophan, so it likely arises from a read error. The DNA is left out, because the CDR3 cannot be placed on it with certainty; the CDR3 is given as TCRdb lists it. The V call is TRBV11-2, the J call TRBJ1-1. The CDR3 numbers 13 amino acids, ends counted. Germline CDR1 reads SGHAT; CDR2 reads FQNNGV. The CDR3 sequence is CASSLDPLAGKSV.

This clone occurred once. CDR3 nucleotide sequence: TGCAGTGCTAGAGACAGTCCAGAAGCTTTCTTT. It encodes CSARDSPEAFF. The V gene is TRBV20-1, the J gene TRBJ1-1; the D is unclear. The CDR3 extends over 11 amino acids. Germline V gene lookup returns CDR1 DFQATT and CDR2 SNEGSKA (reference sequence). Trimming took 0 bases from V and 8 from J, leaving 7 bases between them.

J is TRBJ2-7 and V is TRBV27, with 8 positions matching TRBD2. The V segment lost 6 bases and the J segment 0 bases; nucleotides outside the gene matches: 10. The CDR3 is 16 amino acids. Looked up from germline, CDR1 is MNHEY and CDR2 is SMNVEV (reference sequence). CDR3 region: CASSHASGGSSYEQYF. As DNA, the CDR3 is TGTGCCAGCAGCCACGCAAGCGGGGGTAGCTCCTACGAGCAGTACTTC.

The chain is built from TRBV2 and TRBJ2-2; perhaps TRBD1 as D (6 bases). This CDR3 contains 14 residues. V was shortened by 7 bases and J by 4 bases, with 13 bases between the two germline ends. Germline values: CDR1 SNHLY, CDR2 FYNNEI. This CDR3 is CASIRDTSTGELFF. For the CDR3, the DNA is TGTGCCAGCATTCGGGACACCAGCACCGGGGAGCTGTTTTTT.

The V gene is TRBV7-8, the J gene TRBJ2-7; D ambiguous. The CDR3 sequence is 13 residues long. Germline values: CDR1 SGHVS, CDR2 FQNEAQ. With 3 bases removed from V and 6 bases from J, the gap between germline ends came to 12 bases. Here the CDR3 DNA reads TGTGCCAGCAGCTTGAGCAAAAGCGTCGAGCAGTACTTC. Translating gives CASSLSKSVEQYF.

The gene calls are TRBV4-3 and TRBJ2-3; 8 bases are a match to TRBD2. This CDR3 contains 17 residues. Germline CDR1 is LGHNA and CDR2 is YSLEER. Losses at the gene ends were 2 bases for V and 5 bases for J; bases not matched to a gene: 12. The CDR3 loop is CASSQLSGTSKEDTQYF. Here the CDR3 DNA reads TGCGCCAGCAGCCAACTCAGCGGGACTAGTAAAGAAGATACGCAGTATTTT.

This clone has just one count. The rearrangement joins TRBV25-1 to TRBJ1-5; D remains ambiguous. There are 12 residues in the CDR3. V was pared by 4 bases and J by 4 bases, with 5 bases between. The germline CDR1 and CDR2 sequences are MGHDK and SYGVNS. CDR3: CASSAGNQPQHF. The CDR3 bases are TGTGCCAGCAGTGCCGGGAATCAGCCCCAGCATTTT.

This clone was counted only a few times. The chain carries TRBV18 and TRBJ2-7, with 7 positions matching TRBD1. Per germline, CDR1 KGHSH and CDR2 LQKENI. The CDR3 spans 14 residues. Trimming removed 3 bases from V and 4 bases from J; junction bases left unmatched: 6. The CDR3 region has the DNA TGTGCCAGCTCACCTAGGACAGGTTTTTACGAGCAGTACTTC. Its translation: CASSPRTGFYEQYF.

The chain carries TRBV5-1 and TRBJ1-1; a possible D gene is TRBD1 (5 bases). This CDR3 is 16 amino acids long. Trimming cost V 3 bases and J 0 bases, with 15 bases left between them. Germline V gene sequence: CDR1 SGHRS, CDR2 YFSETQ. This CDR3 reads CASSSNPDTMNTEAFF. The DNA of the CDR3 is TGCGCCAGCAGCTCTAACCCGGACACCATGAACACTGAAGCTTTCTTT.

V usage is TRBV28 and J usage is TRBJ1-1, with D uncertain. Germline V lookup: CDR1 MDHEN, CDR2 SYDVKM. CDR3 length: 10 residues. V lost 6 bases to trimming and J lost 12 bases, with 11 bases between them. The CDR3 region has the DNA TGTGCCAGCAGCACTTCTATGACTTTCTTT. As protein: CASSTSMTFF.